These 17 T cell receptor beta chains share one sample of origin, sequenced in a study of T cells in Graves' hyperthyroidism and ophthalmopathy. TCR beta CDR3 region amplification was performed from RNA transcripts. The TCR CDR3 was amplified in a first-round RT-PCR using the HTBI primer set. TCRdb recomputed calls from the multiplex PCR reads with MiXCR, one row per CDR3 protein. The sample yields fewer than 300,000 distinct CDR3 sequences, roughly 15% seen once. The material sequenced was blood. Receptors were obtained from a woman aged 50 to 60 with Graves' hyperthyroidism that later progressed to Graves' ophthalmopathy.

This clonotype was recorded many times. The chain joins TRBV18 to TRBJ2-5; 10 bases fit TRBD1. Germline V gene data show CDR1 as KGHSH and CDR2 as LQKENI. CDR3 size: 14 residues. J lost 5 bases, V lost 4 bases, and 4 bases had no gene match. In DNA, the CDR3 is TGTGCCAGCTCACGGGACAGGGGAAAGGAGACCCAGTACTTC. It encodes CASSRDRGKETQYF.

With respect to this clonotype: A much larger clone differs from this one at a single base, so this may be a read error. The rearrangement joins TRBV12-3 or TRBV12-4 to TRBJ1-1; TRBD1 agrees at 10 bases. CDR3 length equals 11 residues. CDR3 amino acids: CAGSSGTGDFF. DNA of the CDR3: TGTGCCGGCAGTTCCGGGACAGGGGATTTCTTT.

This clonotype was recorded many times. The gene calls are TRBV18 and TRBJ2-5; D gene unclear. The CDR3 is made up of 12 amino acids. Germline lookup yields CDR1 KGHSH and CDR2 LQKENI. V lost 5 bases to trimming and J lost 0 bases, with 4 bases between them. The CDR3 loop is CASSEYQETQYF. For the CDR3, the DNA is TGTGCCAGCTCAGAGTACCAAGAGACCCAGTACTTC.

This clonotype was seen at least ten times. The chain uses TRBV6-6 and TRBJ2-1; 9 positions match TRBD1. CDR1 is MNHNY and CDR2 is SVGAGI in the germline V gene (reference sequence). With V trimmed by 2 bases and J by 4 bases, 9 bases remained unmatched. The CDR3 consists of 17 residues. CDR3 nucleotide sequence: TGTGCCAGCAGTTACAGGACAGGGGCGAAGAGTTACAATGAGCAGTTCTTC. Translation: CASSYRTGAKSYNEQFF.

This clonotype came up many times. The chain couples TRBV3-1 to TRBJ2-7, with D hard to call. Deletions cut 2 bases from V and 2 bases from J, with 16 bases between. Germline V gene lookup returns CDR1 LGHDT and CDR2 YNNKEL (reference sequence). CDR3 size: 16 residues. The CDR3 DNA sequence: TGTGCCAGCAGCCAAAATTACCGCCAGGTAGCCTACGAGCAGTACTTC. The encoded protein is CASSQNYRQVAYEQYF.

V and J are TRBV24-1 and TRBJ2-2; tentatively, D is TRBD1 (6 bases). The CDR3 is 17 residues long. Trimming left V 2 bases short and J 2 bases short, with 14 bases between. Per germline, CDR1 KGHDR and CDR2 SFDVKD. The DNA for the CDR3 is TGTGCCACCAGTGATTCGCTCAGACAGGCTAACACCGGGGAGCTGTTTTTT. Translating it yields CATSDSLRQANTGELFF.

The chain joins TRBV5-1 to TRBJ2-7; TRBD1 matches at 9 bases. CDR1 is SGHRS and CDR2 is YFSETQ in the germline V gene. The V segment lost 6 bases and the J segment 3 bases; nucleotides outside the gene matches: 7. This CDR3 region has 14 residues. The CDR3: CASNRNRGHYEQYF. The CDR3 bases are TGCGCCAGCAACCGGAACAGGGGGCACTACGAGCAGTACTTC.

The chain carries TRBV7-9 and TRBJ1-1; no reliable D call. Trimming shortened V by 5 bases and J by 4 bases, and 11 bases separated the two germline ends. This CDR3 has 13 residues. Germline assignment: CDR1 SEHNR and CDR2 FQNEAQ (reference sequence). CDR3 bases: TGTGCCAGCAGCCGAAATGAGGGCACTGAAGCTTTCTTT. It encodes CASSRNEGTEAFF.

This clonotype was counted at least ten times. The V gene is TRBV2, the J gene TRBJ2-7; D is unclear. Trimming cost V 3 bases and J 6 bases, with 6 bases left between them. Germline CDR1 reads SNHLY; CDR2 reads FYNNEI. This CDR3 contains 11 residues. In DNA form, the CDR3 reads TGTGCCAGCAGTGATTACGGCGAGCAGTACTTC. Amino acid sequence: CASSDYGEQYF.

This clonotype was counted many times. The chain recombines TRBV28 with TRBJ2-6; weak D call: TRBD1 (5 bases). Germline CDR1 and CDR2: MDHEN and SYDVKM. V dropped 6 bases and J dropped 0 bases, with 21 bases sitting between them. The CDR3 has 19 amino acids. CDR3 DNA sequence: TGTGCCAGCAGATCGCGTTCCCCAGGGTCCCACTCTGGGGCCAACGTCCTGACTTTC. Translation: CASRSRSPGSHSGANVLTF.

This clonotype has ten or more counts. V and J are TRBV20-1 and TRBJ2-3, with TRBD1 matching over 7 bases. Losses at the gene ends were 6 bases for V and 7 bases for J; bases not matched to a gene: 13. This CDR3 contains 14 residues. Germline V CDR1 and CDR2: DFQATT, SNEGSKA (reference sequence). This CDR3 is CSAPMGQTAYTQYF. The CDR3 nucleotides read TGCAGTGCCCCAATGGGACAGACCGCCTATACGCAGTATTTT.

This clonotype was detected many times. This chain's CDR3 is CASSQGSRGGVYNEQFF. CDR3 DNA: TGCGCCAGCAGCCAAGGCTCCAGGGGGGGGGTATACAATGAGCAGTTCTTC. J is TRBJ2-1 and V is TRBV4-1, with D possibly being TRBD1 or TRBD2 (7 bases each). The CDR3 is 17 amino acids. The V and J ends lost 1 base and 4 bases respectively, with 17 bases between them. CDR1 MGHRA and CDR2 YSYEKL come from the germline V gene.

This clonotype has at least ten counts. The chain couples TRBV24-1 to TRBJ2-1; maybe TRBD1 (6 bases). Germline CDR1 reads KGHDR; CDR2 reads SFDVKD. Trimming cost V 4 bases and J 2 bases, with 14 bases left between them. The CDR3 runs 16 residues. CDR3 sequence (DNA): TGTGCCACCAGTGACCCCGGGCAGGGGACCTACAATGAGCAGTTCTTC. This translates into CATSDPGQGTYNEQFF.

This clonotype was seen ten or more times. The chain joins TRBV12-3 or TRBV12-4 to TRBJ1-1; no clear D gene. The CDR3 totals 14 residues. Trimming pared 4 bases from V and 0 bases from J, leaving 9 bases between. The CDR3 loop reads CASSWGNLNTEAFF. CDR3 DNA sequence: TGTGCCAGCAGTTGGGGTAACCTGAACACTGAAGCTTTCTTT.

Details on this clonotype: Germline and junction disagree at one end, which may indicate a read error. This chain links TRBV5-1 with TRBJ1-1; possibly TRBD1 for D (5 bases). The CDR3 length is 14 residues. Germline CDR1 is SGHRS and CDR2 is YFSETQ. The CDR3 is CTSSFGTGNTEAFF. As DNA, the CDR3 is TGCACCAGCAGCTTTGGGACGGGAAACACTGAAGCTTTCTTT.

The table lists this clonotype with many counts. The chain employs TRBV12-3 or TRBV12-4 and TRBJ2-3, with 10 nucleotides matching TRBD2. Unmatched junction bases numbered 7, after V lost 6 bases and J lost 1 base. This CDR3 comprises 16 residues. This chain's CDR3 is CASSQSGRGGTDTQYF. DNA of the CDR3: TGTGCCAGCAGCCAGAGCGGGAGGGGAGGCACAGATACGCAGTATTTT.

This clonotype appeared many times. The V and J genes are TRBV12-3 or TRBV12-4 and TRBJ2-2; D is unclear. The CDR3 totals 13 residues. Deletions cut 6 bases from V and 6 bases from J, with 11 bases between. The CDR3 protein is CASSPGHPGELFF. As DNA, the CDR3 is TGTGCCAGCAGCCCGGGCCACCCCGGGGAGCTGTTTTTT.